This T cell receptor beta chain was identified during a study of metastatic and nonmetastatic thyroid tumors. Background on the study: The comparison covered peripheral blood and tumor or nodule tissue in malignant and benign thyroid patients.

V lost 6 bases, J lost 5 bases, and 16 bases stayed unmatched. CDR3 length: 17 residues. Germline V gene sequence: CDR1 MNHNS, CDR2 SASEGT. About this clone: Its target is unknown.

The study, taken as a whole, reports: It was reportedly found that TCR beta diversity was significantly higher in malignant thyroid tumors than in benign nodules, a difference seen in both blood and tumor samples.

Patients had received no treatment of any kind before thyroid surgery. Study processing details: Building a distant-metastasis classifier for papillary thyroid cancer drew on CDR3 differences across clinicopathological groups. Using MiXCR, TCRdb reanalyzed the PCR reads. The V and J calls and clone size are TCRdb's, not the authors'. In the table there are fewer than 70,000 clones, more than 25% of which are singletons. Specimen: blood. This TCR came from a female donor with papillary thyroid cancer or a benign thyroid nodule (not recorded which). Some clones in this sample may be carry-over from other donors' samples. This sequence joins TRBV6-1 and TRBJ1-2, with 9 nucleotides matching TRBD1. CDR3 DNA: TGTGCCAGCAGCCCCGACAGGGGGAAGGTGGTCGGGTATGGCTACACCTTC. Amino acid sequence: CASSPDRGKVVGYGYTF.